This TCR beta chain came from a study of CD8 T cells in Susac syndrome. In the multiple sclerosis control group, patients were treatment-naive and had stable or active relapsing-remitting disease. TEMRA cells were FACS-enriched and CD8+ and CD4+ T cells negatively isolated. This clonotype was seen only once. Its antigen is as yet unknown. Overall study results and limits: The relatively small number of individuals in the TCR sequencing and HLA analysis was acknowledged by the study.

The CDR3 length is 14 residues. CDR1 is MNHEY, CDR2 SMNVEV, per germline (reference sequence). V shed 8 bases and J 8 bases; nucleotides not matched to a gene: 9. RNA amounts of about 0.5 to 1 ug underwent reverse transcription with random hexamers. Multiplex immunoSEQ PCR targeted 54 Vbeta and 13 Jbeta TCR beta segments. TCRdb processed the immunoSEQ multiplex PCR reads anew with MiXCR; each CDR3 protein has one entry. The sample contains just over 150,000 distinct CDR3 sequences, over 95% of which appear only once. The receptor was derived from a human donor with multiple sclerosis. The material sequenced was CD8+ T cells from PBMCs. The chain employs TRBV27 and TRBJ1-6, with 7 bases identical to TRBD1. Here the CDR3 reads CASAKSQGDSPLHF. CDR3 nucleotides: TGTGCCAGCGCAAAGTCCCAGGGGGATTCACCCCTCCACTTT.